These 8 T cell receptor beta chains were sequenced from one sample in a study of cytomegalovirus exposure and HLA in healthy donors. A multiplex PCR was run with 60 Vbeta primers and 13 Jbeta primers. Libraries were prepared by immunoSEQ multiplex PCR; TCRdb keeps only in-frame clonotypes and omits some of them. The repertoire holds about 110,000 clones, with approximately 80% as singletons. The sample taken for sequencing was PBMCs. These receptor sequences come from a man under 40 in good health and CMV-seropositive.

The genes are TRBV19 and TRBJ2-3, with 8 bases that match TRBD1. Germline V gene lookup returns CDR1 LNHDA and CDR2 SQIVND (reference sequence). The CDR3 has 14 residues. J was trimmed by 4 bases and V by 5 bases; bases with no gene match: 5. This CDR3 is CASSSDRVADTQYF. DNA for the CDR3: TGTGCCAGTAGTTCGGACAGGGTTGCAGATACGCAGTATTTT.

This clone was picked up a small number of times. The chain uses TRBV21-1 and TRBJ2-7; no check of the table's D call, TRBD2, against the DNA was made. TRBV21-1 is designated a pseudogene. There are 13 residues in the CDR3. The CDR3 here is CASSKGGEYEQYF. The CDR3, as DNA: TGTGCCAGCAGCAAGGGCGGGGAGTACGAGCAGTACTTC.

V usage is TRBV11-3 and J usage is TRBJ1-2; D remains ambiguous. The CDR3 sequence is 13 residues long. Germline V gives CDR1 SGHNT, CDR2 YENEEA. V was cut by 0 bases and J by 8 bases, with 10 bases left in between. The CDR3 sequence is CASSLDPEGGYTF. CDR3 DNA sequence: TGTGCCAGCAGCTTAGATCCAGAGGGCGGCTACACCTTC. The whole variable domain, remainder taken from reference TRBV11-3 and TRBJ1-2, is EAGVVQSPRYKIIEKKQPVAFWCNPISGHNTLYWYLQNLGQGPELLIRYENEEAVDDSQLPKDRFSAERLKGVDSTLKIQPAELGDSAVYLCASSLDPEGGYTFGSGTRLTVV.

This chain joins TRBV30 and TRBJ2-3, with D tentatively TRBD2 (5 bases). The germline V gene has CDR1 GTSNPN and CDR2 SVGIG (reference sequence). V was cut by 1 base and J by 0 bases, with 11 bases left in between. This CDR3 has 15 residues. CDR3 loop: CAWSAGSSSTDTQYF. DNA for the CDR3: TGTGCCTGGAGTGCGGGGAGCTCTAGCACAGATACGCAGTATTTT. Full variable domain (missing parts from reference TRBV30 and TRBJ2-3): SQTIHQWPATLVQPVGSPLSLECTVEGTSNPNLYWYRQAAGRGLQLLFYSVGIGQISSEVPQNLSASRPQDRQFILSSKKLLLSDSGFYLCAWSAGSSSTDTQYFGPGTRLTVL.

The chain carries TRBV18 and TRBJ1-2; D remains ambiguous. Germline V lookup: CDR1 KGHSH, CDR2 LQKENI. V lost 4 bases and J lost 5, with 11 bases in between. CDR3 length: 13 residues. DNA for the CDR3: TGTGCCAGCTCACTCGGGGAAGGGTATGGCTACACCTTC. This encodes CASSLGEGYGYTF.

This chain joins TRBV6-5 and TRBJ1-1, with a possible D match to TRBD1 (5 bases). The CDR3 contains 14 residues. The V end was cut by 6 bases, the J end by 0 bases, with 11 bases between. Germline CDR1 reads MNHEY; CDR2 reads SVGAGI. The CDR3 DNA follows: TGTGCCAGCAGAGGGGATCGGCTGAACACTGAAGCTTTCTTT. This codes for CASRGDRLNTEAFF.

The rearrangement links TRBV6-1 to TRBJ1-2, with 7 bases fitting TRBD1. The CDR3 loop spans 14 amino acids. After removal of 7 bases from V and 6 bases from J, the junction contained 11 bases not matched to a gene. CDR1 and CDR2 (germline): MNHNS, SASEGT. CDR3 in amino acids: CASTPRGNRNGYTF. In nucleotides, the CDR3 is TGTGCCAGCACCCCCAGGGGGAACAGAAATGGCTACACCTTC.

The V and J genes are TRBV18 and TRBJ1-6; TRBD1 agrees at 9 bases. The CDR3 consists of 16 residues. Looked up from germline, CDR1 is KGHSH and CDR2 is LQKENI. Trimming cost V 3 bases and J 10 bases; bases outside gene matches: 10. CDR3 sequence reads: CASSPYGQGNMSPLHF. In DNA, the CDR3 is TGTGCCAGCTCACCTTACGGACAGGGGAACATGTCACCCCTCCACTTT.